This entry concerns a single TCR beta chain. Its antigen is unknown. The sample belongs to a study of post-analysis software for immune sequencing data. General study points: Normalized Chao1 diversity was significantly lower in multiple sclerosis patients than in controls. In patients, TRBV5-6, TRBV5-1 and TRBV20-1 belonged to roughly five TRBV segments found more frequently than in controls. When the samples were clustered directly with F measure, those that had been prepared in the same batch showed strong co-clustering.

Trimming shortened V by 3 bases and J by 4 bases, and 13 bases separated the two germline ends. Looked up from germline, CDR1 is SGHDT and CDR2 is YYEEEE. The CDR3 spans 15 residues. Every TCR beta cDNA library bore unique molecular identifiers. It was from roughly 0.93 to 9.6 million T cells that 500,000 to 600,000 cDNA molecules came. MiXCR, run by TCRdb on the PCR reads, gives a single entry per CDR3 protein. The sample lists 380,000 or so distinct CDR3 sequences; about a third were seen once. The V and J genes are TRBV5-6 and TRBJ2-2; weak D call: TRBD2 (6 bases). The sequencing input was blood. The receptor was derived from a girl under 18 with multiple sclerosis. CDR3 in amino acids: CASSYWVGSTGELFF. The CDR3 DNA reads TGTGCCAGCAGCTATTGGGTCGGGAGCACCGGGGAGCTGTTTTTT. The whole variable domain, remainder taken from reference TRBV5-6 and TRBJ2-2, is DAGVTQSPTHLIKTRGQQVTLRCSPKSGHDTVSWYQQALGQGPQFIFQYYEEEERQRGNFPDRFSGHQFPNYSSELNVNALLLGDSALYLCASSYWVGSTGELFFGEGSRLTVL.